These 26 T cell receptor beta chains share one sample of origin, sequenced in a study of T cell repertoires in cytomegalovirus infection. The antigens of these receptors remain unknown. MiXCR was run by TCRdb on the reads, yielding one entry per CDR3 protein. Of roughly 200,000 distinct CDR3 sequences in the sample, about 40% were seen once. The source was CD8+ T cells from cultured PBMCs, collected from culture after CMV antigen stimulation. These receptors came from a human donor in good health (CMV status not recorded). Some clones in this sample may be carry-over from other donors' samples.

This clonotype was observed a few times. V and J are TRBV12-3 or TRBV12-4 and TRBJ1-1; perhaps TRBD1 as D (6 bases). V lost 5 bases and J lost 8, with 18 bases in between. The CDR3 covers 14 residues. Here the CDR3 reads CASSPVGGGKEAFF. The DNA of the CDR3 is TGTGCCAGCAGTCCTGTTGGGGGCGGGAAAGAAGCTTTCTTT.

In its sample, this clonotype was seen many times. The chain recombines TRBV7-8 with TRBJ2-7, with 10 bases aligning to TRBD2. The J segment lost 0 bases and the V segment lost 0 bases, leaving 8 bases of the junction unmatched. There are 18 residues in the CDR3. CDR1 is SGHVS, CDR2 FQNEAQ, per germline. CDR3 in amino acids: CASSLARGTSGNSYEQYF. The DNA for the CDR3 is TGTGCCAGCAGCTTAGCGAGGGGAACTAGCGGGAACTCCTACGAGCAGTACTTC.

The genes are TRBV6-6 and TRBJ2-1; D is uncertain. Trimming took off 2 bases at V and 11 bases at J, with 16 bases between the two ends. The germline V gene has CDR1 MNHNY and CDR2 SVGAGI (reference sequence). This CDR3 has 14 amino acids. CDR3 DNA: TGTGCCAGCAGTTACGCCCGTGCCGGCGATAAGCAGTTCTTC. This sequence encodes CASSYARAGDKQFF.

This clonotype was counted many times. The rearrangement links TRBV2 to TRBJ1-1; D gene uncertain. The germline V gene encodes CDR1 SNHLY and CDR2 FYNNEI. The CDR3 is 14 residues long. With 3 bases removed from V and 1 base from J, the gap between germline ends came to 9 bases. CDR3 sequence (DNA): TGTGCCAGCAGTGAGGGTCGGGGGAACACTGAAGCTTTCTTT. Translating it yields CASSEGRGNTEAFF.

The chain combines TRBV4-2 with TRBJ1-3, with D unresolved. Trimming removed 0 bases from V and 1 base from J, with 7 bases in between. Germline V gene data show CDR1 as LGHNA and CDR2 as YNFKEQ. The CDR3 is made up of 15 amino acids. The CDR3 here is CASSQDPDSGNTIYF. The CDR3 bases are TGTGCCAGCAGCCAAGATCCAGATTCTGGAAACACCATATATTTT.

Concerning this clonotype itself: The junction departs from the called germline gene at one end, perhaps through a read error. The rearrangement uses TRBV11-2 and TRBJ2-7; 8 bases match TRBD1. This CDR3 is built from 16 residues. Germline V gives CDR1 SGHAT, CDR2 FQNNGV. The CDR3 region is CASSLDWTGFLGEQYF. The CDR3 DNA sequence: TGTGCAAGCAGCTTAGATTGGACAGGGTTTTTGGGCGAGCAGTACTTC.

This clonotype has only a few counts. The chain has TRBV10-3 and TRBJ2-5, with a tentative D call TRBD1 (6 bases). The CDR3 totals 16 residues. Trimming removed 3 bases at V and 5 bases at J, with 19 bases between. Germline CDR1 and CDR2: ENHRY and SYGVKD. This CDR3 is CAISDQGSVVRETQYF. Here the CDR3 DNA reads TGTGCCATCAGTGACCAGGGGTCAGTGGTCCGGGAGACCCAGTACTTC.

This clonotype has a handful of counts. The CDR3 sequence: CASSLRREYTEAFF. The CDR3, as DNA: TGTGCCAGCAGTTTACGGCGGGAGTACACTGAAGCTTTCTTT. The J gene is TRBJ1-1, the V gene TRBV12-3 or TRBV12-4, with D hard to call. Trimming shortened V by 2 bases and J by 3 bases, and 10 bases separated the two germline ends. This CDR3 has 14 residues.

The chain carries TRBV12-3 or TRBV12-4 and TRBJ1-2; possible D gene TRBD1, 5 bases. Trimming removed 4 bases from V and 4 bases from J, with 10 bases in between. The CDR3 has 13 residues. The CDR3 is CASSYTDTYGYTF. The CDR3 DNA is TGTGCCAGCAGTTATACGGACACCTATGGCTACACCTTC.

This clonotype was seen a handful of times. The V gene is TRBV2, the J gene TRBJ2-7; tentative D call: TRBD1 (6 bases). Trimming took off 4 bases at V and 0 bases at J, with 19 bases between the two ends. Germline V gives CDR1 SNHLY, CDR2 FYNNEI. There are 17 residues in the CDR3. The CDR3 nucleotides are TGTGCCAGCAGTGTAGGTTTCGACAGGCCAAACTCCTACGAGCAGTACTTC. Translating it yields CASSVGFDRPNSYEQYF.

This clonotype occurred a few times. The genes are TRBV6-1 and TRBJ1-5, with 7 bases identical to TRBD1. Losses at the gene ends were 3 bases for V and 15 bases for J; bases not matched to a gene: 5. The CDR3 extends over 11 amino acids. Germline lookup yields CDR1 MNHNS and CDR2 SASEGT. CDR3 sequence: CASSDGQARHF. In DNA form, the CDR3 reads TGTGCCAGCAGTGACGGACAGGCGAGGCATTTT.

This clonotype has more than one count but fewer than ten. The chain employs TRBV6-2 or TRBV6-3 and TRBJ2-4; weak D call: TRBD1 (5 bases). CDR3 size: 15 residues. CDR1 is MNHEY and CDR2 is SVGEGT in the germline V gene. Trimming shortened V by 8 bases and J by 0 bases, and 14 bases separated the two germline ends. The CDR3 DNA sequence: TGTGCCAGCCATGACAGCACCTTAGCCAAAAACATTCAGTACTTC. This codes for CASHDSTLAKNIQYF.

This clonotype has a handful of counts. This chain joins TRBV6-2 or TRBV6-3 and TRBJ2-2; 9 nucleotides match TRBD2. The CDR3 extends over 16 amino acids. Germline V gene sequence: CDR1 MNHEY, CDR2 SVGEGT. V trimming: 2 bases; J trimming: 1 base; junction bases outside the gene matches: 2. The chain's CDR3 is CASSYQTSGNTGELFF. DNA of the CDR3: TGTGCCAGCAGTTACCAGACTAGCGGGAACACCGGGGAGCTGTTTTTT.

This clonotype showed up just a few times. The chain is built from TRBV27 and TRBJ2-5; 7 bases are a match to TRBD2. Germline V gene data show CDR1 as MNHEY and CDR2 as SMNVEV (reference sequence). The CDR3 extends over 15 amino acids. The V and J ends lost 3 bases and 4 bases, in that order; junction bases with no gene match: 8. CDR3 protein: CASSFKRDASETQYF. The DNA of the CDR3 is TGTGCCAGCAGTTTTAAGCGGGACGCGTCAGAGACCCAGTACTTC.

This clonotype was observed a single time. V and J are TRBV7-3 and TRBJ2-3, with a tentative D call TRBD2 (5 bases). Germline-derived CDR1 and CDR2 are SGHTA and FQGTGA. V shed 5 bases and J shed 2 bases, with 11 bases lying between them. This CDR3 comprises 14 residues. Written as DNA, the CDR3 is TGTGCCAGCAGCCAGCGGTTTAACACAGATACGCAGTATTTT. It encodes CASSQRFNTDTQYF.

The chain couples TRBV7-9 to TRBJ2-1; 10 nucleotides align to TRBD1. CDR3 length: 13 amino acids. Germline V lookup: CDR1 SEHNR, CDR2 FQNEAQ (reference sequence). Trimming took 5 bases from V and 16 from J; bases not matched to a gene: 11. In nucleotides, the CDR3 is TGTGCCAGCAGCCCGTCCGGGGACAGGGGCGTTTTCTTC. Protein sequence: CASSPSGDRGVFF.

This clonotype appeared many times. The gene calls are TRBV7-2 and TRBJ1-2; D not certain. Germline lookup yields CDR1 SGHTA and CDR2 FQGNSA. With 4 bases removed from V and 6 bases from J, the gap between germline ends came to 12 bases. CDR3 length: 13 amino acids. The CDR3 sequence is CASSSLRQHGYTF. The CDR3 region has the DNA TGTGCCAGCAGCTCCCTAAGACAACATGGCTACACCTTC.

This clonotype was counted only a few times. The chain carries TRBV19 and TRBJ2-1; D possibly corresponds to TRBD2 (6 bases). CDR1 LNHDA and CDR2 SQIVND come from the germline V gene (reference sequence). V shed 7 bases and J shed 9 bases, with 25 bases lying between them. This CDR3 is 16 amino acids long. CDR3 in DNA: TGTGCCAGTACCCAATCTCGGGAGAAACTCCGGGTTGAGCAGTTCTTC. Protein product: CASTQSREKLRVEQFF.

The chain is built from TRBV3-1 and TRBJ2-1; perhaps TRBD1 as D (5 bases). Per the germline V gene, CDR1 is LGHDT and CDR2 is YNNKEL (reference sequence). Trimming shortened V by 5 bases and J by 6 bases, and 11 bases separated the two germline ends. CDR3 length equals 13 residues. DNA for the CDR3: TGTGCCAGCAGCTTGGGGCGCCTCAATGAGCAGTTCTTC. Protein product: CASSLGRLNEQFF.

The V and J genes are TRBV28 and TRBJ2-1; 7 nucleotides match TRBD1. J was trimmed by 4 bases and V by 2 bases; bases with no gene match: 2. The CDR3 consists of 14 residues. The germline V gene has CDR1 MDHEN and CDR2 SYDVKM. The CDR3, as DNA: TGTGCCAGCAGTTTACAACAGGGGTACAATGAGCAGTTCTTC. Its translation is CASSLQQGYNEQFF.

This clonotype was seen only a few times. The chain has TRBV13 and TRBJ1-5; the D is unclear. This CDR3 comprises 13 residues. Germline assignment: CDR1 PRHDT and CDR2 FYEKMQ (reference sequence). V lost 1 base to trimming and J lost 4 bases, with 5 bases between them. CDR3 amino acids: CASSLVGNQPQHF. The CDR3 DNA reads as TGTGCCAGCAGCTTAGTGGGAAATCAGCCCCAGCATTTT.

The rearrangement uses TRBV6-2 or TRBV6-3 and TRBJ1-1, with 7 bases matching TRBD1. Germline CDR1 is MNHEY and CDR2 is SVGEGT. V gave up 0 bases and J gave up 1 base; unmatched junction bases: 2. The CDR3 is made up of 15 amino acids. The CDR3 coding sequence is TGTGCCAGCAGTTACTCACAGGGGACGAACACTGAAGCTTTCTTT. It is translated as CASSYSQGTNTEAFF.

This clonotype was detected ten times or more. The genes are TRBV20-1 and TRBJ2-1; the D is unclear. The germline gives CDR1 DFQATT, CDR2 SNEGSKA (reference sequence). This CDR3 spans 12 amino acids. Trimming cost V 2 bases and J 0 bases, with 2 bases left between them. The CDR3 loop reads CSARLSYNEQFF. The DNA of the CDR3 is TGCAGTGCTAGACTCTCCTACAATGAGCAGTTCTTC.

J is TRBJ2-7 and V is TRBV12-3 or TRBV12-4, with TRBD1 matching over 10 bases. The V gene end was trimmed by 7 bases and the J gene end by 2 bases; junction bases not matched to a gene: 5. This CDR3 comprises 14 residues. This CDR3 reads CASTWDRGTYEQYF. The CDR3 region has the DNA TGTGCCAGCACCTGGGACAGGGGAACCTACGAGCAGTACTTC.

The V gene is TRBV6-2 or TRBV6-3, the J gene TRBJ2-7; a possible D gene is TRBD1 (5 bases). The CDR3 sequence is 15 residues long. The ends were cut back, 4 bases at V and 2 bases at J, with 15 bases in the middle. Germline CDR1 is MNHEY and CDR2 is SVGEGT. The CDR3: CASSSPQGFTYEQYF. The CDR3 DNA reads as TGTGCCAGCAGTTCCCCCCAGGGATTTACCTACGAGCAGTACTTC.

The V gene is TRBV19, the J gene TRBJ1-1; no clear D. CDR3 size: 10 residues. The V and J ends lost 7 bases and 11 bases respectively, with 11 bases between them. Germline CDR1 and CDR2: LNHDA and SQIVND (reference sequence). The CDR3 protein is CASIGMVAFF. DNA of the CDR3: TGTGCCAGTATAGGAATGGTCGCTTTCTTT.